The 28 T cell receptor beta chains below all came from one sample that was sequenced in a study of shared clonotypes between healthy human individuals (TCRdb year 2020). CD8 naive samples were obtained by positive selection for CCR7 among CD45RO-negative cells, yielding a CD45RA+CCR7+ population from which TemRA cells were excluded. The method was the immunoSEQ multiplex PCR assay. In TCRdb, the immuneACCESS table is reduced to in-frame sequences with V and J assigned. These tables do not hold every clone; where another copy was compared, an unresolved V gene accounts for under half, and the others remain unexplained. The sample table records about 1,900,000 clones; less than 95% of these occur just once. The ten largest make up roughly 1% of the sample. Sequenced material: naive CD8+ T cells sorted from blood. What the cell subset or site label conveys for this sample: CD45RA+CCR7+. These receptors were collected from a young man in good health.

J is TRBJ2-1 and V is TRBV7-8, with D perhaps matching TRBD1 (5 bases). The V gene lost 1 base and the J gene lost 3 bases, with 7 bases spanning the gap. The CDR3 length is 14 residues. CDR1 SGHVS and CDR2 FQNEAQ come from the germline V gene. This chain's CDR3 is CASSLDRNYNEQFF. As DNA, the CDR3 is TGTGCCAGCAGCTTAGACAGGAACTACAATGAGCAGTTCTTC.

The chain recombines TRBV7-9 with TRBJ2-1; 8 positions agree with TRBD2. V lost 6 bases, J lost 7 bases, and 14 bases stayed unmatched. The CDR3 length is 16 residues. From germline, CDR1 is SEHNR and CDR2 FQNEAQ (reference sequence). The CDR3 coding sequence is TGTGCCAGCAGACCGTCGGTCGGGGGGGCTTGGAATGAGCAGTTCTTC. Its protein product is CASRPSVGGAWNEQFF.

On this clone itself: Other DNA sequences in the sample encode the same CDR3. This sequence joins TRBV11-2 and TRBJ1-6; D not resolved. V was pared by 6 bases and J by 6 bases, with 3 bases between. This CDR3 is 11 amino acids long. Looked up from germline, CDR1 is SGHAT and CDR2 is FQNNGV. CDR3 nucleotide sequence: TGTGCCAGCAGTCTTAATTCACCCCTCCACTTT. It encodes CASSLNSPLHF. Supplemented by reference TRBV11-2 and TRBJ1-6, the full variable domain reads EAGVAQSPRYKIIEKRQSVAFWCNPISGHATLYWYQQILGQGPKLLIQFQNNGVVDDSQLPKDRFSAERLKGVDSTLKIQPAKLEDSAVYLCASSLNSPLHFGNGTRLTVT.

As for this clone: The same CDR3 is also encoded by other DNA sequences in this sample. The V gene is TRBV7-6, the J gene TRBJ1-1, with a tentative D call TRBD1 (5 bases). The ends were cut back, 1 base at V and 2 bases at J, with 8 bases in the middle. CDR3 length equals 14 residues. The germline gives CDR1 SGHVS, CDR2 FNYEAQ. The CDR3 region is CASSLGGVNTEAFF. In nucleotides, the CDR3 is TGTGCCAGCAGCTTAGGGGGGGTAAACACTGAAGCTTTCTTT. Supplemented by reference TRBV7-6 and TRBJ1-1, the full variable domain reads GAGVSQSPRYKVTKRGQDVALRCDPISGHVSLYWYRQALGQGPEFLTYFNYEAQQDKSGLPNDRFSAERPEGSISTLTIQRTEQRDSAMYRCASSLGGVNTEAFFGQGTRLTVV.

The genes are TRBV4-3 and TRBJ2-7, with 11 bases aligning to TRBD2. Per germline, CDR1 LGHNA and CDR2 YSLEER. The CDR3 has 15 residues. V lost 1 base, J lost 4 bases, and 3 bases stayed unmatched. The CDR3 nucleotides are TGCGCCAGCAGCCAAGGGGGACTAGCGGTTTACGAGCAGTACTTC. Translated, it gives CASSQGGLAVYEQYF.

This clone was found once. V and J are TRBV4-1 and TRBJ1-3; weak D call: TRBD1 (6 bases). Germline assignment: CDR1 MGHRA and CDR2 YSYEKL. Trimming removed 1 base at V and 0 bases at J, with 13 bases between. The CDR3 contains 17 residues. The CDR3 region has the DNA TGCGCCAGCAGCCAAGTGGGAGGGGGGTCCTCTGGAAACACCATATATTTT. It codes for CASSQVGGGSSGNTIYF.

The chain is built from TRBV5-6 and TRBJ2-7; TRBD2 aligns across 8 bases. This CDR3 comprises 16 residues. In germline, CDR1 is SGHDT, CDR2 YYEEEE. V trimming: 0 bases; J trimming: 2 bases; junction bases outside the gene matches: 7. CDR3 nucleotide sequence: TGTGCCAGCAGCTTGGCTACGGGAGGGCCGGCCTACGAGCAGTACTTC. It yields the protein CASSLATGGPAYEQYF. Full variable domain (rest looked up from reference TRBV5-6 and TRBJ2-7): DAGVTQSPTHLIKTRGQQVTLRCSPKSGHDTVSWYQQALGQGPQFIFQYYEEEERQRGNFPDRFSGHQFPNYSSELNVNALLLGDSALYLCASSLATGGPAYEQYFGPGTRLTVT.

The rearrangement links TRBV6-1 to TRBJ2-7; D possibly matches TRBD1 or TRBD2 (5 bases each). Germline V lookup: CDR1 MNHNS, CDR2 SASEGT. This CDR3 region has 15 residues. V was pared by 7 bases and J by 2 bases, with 18 bases between. CDR3 loop: CASIYRDGLPYEQYF. The CDR3 nucleotides read TGTGCCAGCATATACCGGGACGGCTTACCCTACGAGCAGTACTTC.

This chain joins TRBV6-6 and TRBJ2-5; D gene uncertain. The CDR3 spans 13 residues. Trimming left V 6 bases short and J 8 bases short, with 16 bases between. Per the germline V gene, CDR1 is MNHNY and CDR2 is SVGAGI (reference sequence). The CDR3 reads CASSSPLDATQYF. CDR3 DNA sequence: TGTGCCAGCAGCTCACCCCTCGACGCAACCCAGTACTTC.

This chain joins TRBV7-9 and TRBJ2-3; 7 bases line up with TRBD1. The J segment lost 2 bases and the V segment lost 1 base, leaving 6 bases of the junction unmatched. The CDR3 runs to 16 residues. Per germline, CDR1 SEHNR and CDR2 FQNEAQ (reference sequence). The CDR3 bases are TGTGCCAGCAGCTTAGTAATTGACAGGGCCACAGATACGCAGTATTTT. Translated, it gives CASSLVIDRATDTQYF.

As to this clone: Other DNA sequences from this sample encode an identical CDR3 as well. The rearrangement links TRBV5-1 to TRBJ2-7; TRBD2 aligns across 8 bases. Germline V gives CDR1 SGHRS, CDR2 YFSETQ. V lost 4 bases and J lost 2; bases outside the gene matches: 5. The CDR3 has 14 amino acids. Here the CDR3 reads CASSPGAGAYEQYF. The CDR3 bases are TGCGCCAGCAGCCCCGGAGCGGGAGCCTACGAGCAGTACTTC.

V is TRBV5-6 and J is TRBJ2-3; 12 nucleotides match TRBD2. J lost 0 bases, V lost 9 bases, and 17 bases had no gene match. This CDR3 spans 19 amino acids. Germline V gives CDR1 SGHDT, CDR2 YYEEEE. Here the CDR3 DNA reads TGTGCCACCTCAGCCCCCCTGCTAGCGGGGGGGCCTAGCACAGATACGCAGTATTTT. Protein product: CATSAPLLAGGPSTDTQYF.

This clone was counted a single time. This chain joins TRBV6-6 and TRBJ2-2, with D hard to call. This CDR3 is built from 15 residues. V lost 0 bases to trimming and J lost 5 bases, with 10 bases between them. Germline CDR1 is MNHNY and CDR2 is SVGAGI (reference sequence). CDR3 nucleotides: TGTGCCAGCAGTTACTCTGGTTATAAAACCGGGGAGCTGTTTTTT. It specifies CASSYSGYKTGELFF.

This sequence joins TRBV7-9 and TRBJ1-1; D ambiguous. Germline V gene data show CDR1 as SEHNR and CDR2 as FQNEAQ (reference sequence). The V end was cut by 3 bases, the J end by 5 bases, with 13 bases between. The CDR3 has 14 residues. CDR3 sequence: CASSFEEASTEAFF. For the CDR3, the DNA is TGTGCCAGCAGCTTCGAAGAGGCTTCTACTGAAGCTTTCTTT.

The V call is TRBV5-5, the J call TRBJ1-2, with D tentatively TRBD1 (6 bases). From germline, CDR1 is SGHKS and CDR2 YYEKEE (reference sequence). This CDR3 comprises 15 residues. The V and J ends lost 4 bases and 1 base respectively, with 14 bases between them. CDR3 nucleotide sequence: TGTGCCAGCAGCGTCACGGACAGTGGTAACTATGGCTACACCTTC. Translating gives CASSVTDSGNYGYTF.

The CDR3 DNA reads TGCGCCAGCAGCCAAGTGGTCCGCACTAGCGAATCCTATGGCTACACCTTC. This sequence encodes CASSQVVRTSESYGYTF. The genes are TRBV4-3 and TRBJ1-2; D remains unclear. The CDR3 covers 17 residues. Between the trimmed V and J ends, which lost 1 base and 4 bases, there was a span of 19 bases. Germline CDR1 reads LGHNA; CDR2 reads YSLEER.

A note on this clone: In the same sample, other DNA sequences code for this CDR3. V gene TRBV6-5 combines with J gene TRBJ2-5, with D perhaps TRBD1 (5 bases). V lost 3 bases and J 1 base, leaving 6 bases between the germline ends. The germline gives CDR1 MNHEY, CDR2 SVGAGI. CDR3 size: 13 residues. CDR3: CASSYDSQETQYF. DNA of the CDR3: TGTGCCAGCAGTTATGACAGCCAAGAGACCCAGTACTTC.

This clone appeared once. V gene TRBV30 combines with J gene TRBJ1-2, with D perhaps matching TRBD1 (5 bases). The CDR3 has 14 amino acids. The V and J ends lost 0 bases and 1 base respectively, with 9 bases between them. Germline CDR1 is GTSNPN and CDR2 is SVGIG (reference sequence). CDR3 in DNA: TGTGCCTGGAGTGTACAGGAAAGTAACTATGGCTACACCTTC. Encoded protein: CAWSVQESNYGYTF.

The CDR3 DNA is TGTGCCAGCAGCCCCAGGACTCGGGCTTTCTTT. Translation gives CASSPRTRAFF. This sequence joins TRBV13 and TRBJ1-1; D gene unclear. Trimming took off 5 bases at V and 11 bases at J, with 12 bases between the two ends. CDR3 length equals 11 residues. Germline V gene sequence: CDR1 PRHDT, CDR2 FYEKMQ (reference sequence). The full variable domain, in which reference TRBV13 and TRBJ1-1 provide the parts outside the CDR3, is AAGVIQSPRHLIKEKRETATLKCYPIPRHDTVYWYQQGPGQDPQFLISFYEKMQSDKGSIPDRFSAQQFSDYHSELNMSSLELGDSALYFCASSPRTRAFFGQGTRLTVV.

The chain carries TRBV11-2 and TRBJ2-1; 10 bases agree with TRBD2. The CDR3 is 16 amino acids. V dropped 0 bases and J dropped 4; count of bases not matched to a gene: 3. Germline lookup yields CDR1 SGHAT and CDR2 FQNNGV. CDR3 residues: CASSLDGTSAYNEQFF. The CDR3 DNA is TGTGCCAGCAGCTTAGACGGGACTAGCGCTTACAATGAGCAGTTCTTC.

This clone appeared once. The V gene is TRBV7-2, the J gene TRBJ2-1, with D perhaps TRBD2 (5 bases). The CDR3 has 13 amino acids. Germline CDR1 is SGHTA and CDR2 is FQGNSA. V was pared by 1 base and J by 9 bases, with 10 bases between. This chain's CDR3 is CASSLVLAGEQFF. CDR3 coding DNA: TGTGCCAGCAGCTTAGTTCTAGCCGGTGAGCAGTTCTTC.

The V call is TRBV6-1, the J call TRBJ1-1; 7 positions agree with TRBD1. With V trimmed by 3 bases and J by 10 bases, 11 bases remained unmatched. The CDR3 has 14 amino acids. CDR1 and CDR2 (germline): MNHNS, SASEGT. CDR3 DNA: TGTGCCAGCAGTGATACCGGGACAGCGAGGGGAGCTTTCTTT. Translation gives CASSDTGTARGAFF.

The rearrangement links TRBV7-9 to TRBJ2-7; TRBD1 agrees at 8 bases. J lost 3 bases, V lost 5 bases, and 6 bases had no gene match. Germline assignment: CDR1 SEHNR and CDR2 FQNEAQ (reference sequence). The length of the CDR3 is 14 residues. The CDR3 here is CASSETGAIYEQYF. The CDR3 DNA follows: TGTGCCAGCAGCGAGACAGGGGCTATCTACGAGCAGTACTTC.

The genes are TRBV28 and TRBJ1-5, with unresolved D. There are 13 residues in the CDR3. The V and J ends lost 6 bases and 0 bases respectively, with 6 bases between them. Germline CDR1 is MDHEN and CDR2 is SYDVKM. In nucleotides, the CDR3 is TGTGCCAGCAGACTATATAGCAATCAGCCCCAGCATTTT. This encodes CASRLYSNQPQHF.

The chain carries TRBV12-2 and TRBJ2-1. TRBV12-2 is assigned pseudogene status. This CDR3 comprises 14 residues. Written as DNA, the CDR3 is TGTGCAAGTCGCTTAGGGTGTCGCTTGTGTGAGCAGTTCTTC. The encoded protein is CASRLGCRLCEQFF.

This chain connects TRBV13 to TRBJ2-5; 9 positions agree with TRBD1. J was trimmed by 5 bases and V by 5 bases; bases with no gene match: 6. From germline, CDR1 is PRHDT and CDR2 FYEKMQ (reference sequence). CDR3 size: 14 residues. The CDR3 loop is CASSLTGGVETQYF. DNA of the CDR3: TGTGCCAGCAGCCTCACAGGGGGCGTCGAGACCCAGTACTTC.

This chain uses TRBV11-2 with TRBJ2-7, with 10 bases matching TRBD2. The CDR3 extends over 15 amino acids. Per the germline V gene, CDR1 is SGHAT and CDR2 is FQNNGV. The junction had 9 bases not matched to a gene; V was cut back by 5 bases and J by 5 bases. In nucleotides, the CDR3 is TGTGCCAGCAGCCCTCTAGCGGGAGCCACCCACGAGCAGTACTTC. As protein: CASSPLAGATHEQYF.

The chain recombines TRBV6-5 with TRBJ2-4; D remains ambiguous. The CDR3 covers 15 residues. Per germline, CDR1 MNHEY and CDR2 SVGAGI. Trimming took off 0 bases at V and 6 bases at J, with 12 bases between the two ends. CDR3 loop: CASSYSGDLRNIQYF. The CDR3 DNA follows: TGTGCCAGCAGTTACTCTGGGGATCTCAGAAACATTCAGTACTTC.